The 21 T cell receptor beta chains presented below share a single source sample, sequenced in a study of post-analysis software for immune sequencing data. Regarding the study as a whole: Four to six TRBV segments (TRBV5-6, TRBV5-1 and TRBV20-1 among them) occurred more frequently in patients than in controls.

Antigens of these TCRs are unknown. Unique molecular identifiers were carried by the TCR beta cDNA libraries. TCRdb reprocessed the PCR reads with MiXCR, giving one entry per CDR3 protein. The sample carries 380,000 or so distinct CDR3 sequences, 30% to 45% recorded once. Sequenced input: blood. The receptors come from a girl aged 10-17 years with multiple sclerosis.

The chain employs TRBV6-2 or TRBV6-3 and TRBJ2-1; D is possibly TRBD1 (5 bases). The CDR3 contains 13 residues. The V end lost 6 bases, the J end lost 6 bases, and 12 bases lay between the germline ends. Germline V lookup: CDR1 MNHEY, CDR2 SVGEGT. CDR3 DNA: TGTGCCAGCAGCGACAGCCGGATCAATGAGCAGTTCTTC. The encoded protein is CASSDSRINEQFF.

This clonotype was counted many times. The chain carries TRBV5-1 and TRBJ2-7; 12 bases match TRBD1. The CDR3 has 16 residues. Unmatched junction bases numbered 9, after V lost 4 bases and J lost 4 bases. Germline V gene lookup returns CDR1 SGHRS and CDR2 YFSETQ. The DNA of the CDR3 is TGCGCCAGCAGCCTTACCGGGACAGGGGGCTCTTACGAGCAGTACTTC. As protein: CASSLTGTGGSYEQYF.

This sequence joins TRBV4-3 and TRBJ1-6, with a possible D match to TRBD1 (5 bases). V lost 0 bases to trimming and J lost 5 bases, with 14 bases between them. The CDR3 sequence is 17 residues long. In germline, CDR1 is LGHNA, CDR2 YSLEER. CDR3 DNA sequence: TGCGCCAGCAGCCAAGAGCCCGCAGGGCCCAATAATTCACCCCTCCACTTT. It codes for CASSQEPAGPNNSPLHF.

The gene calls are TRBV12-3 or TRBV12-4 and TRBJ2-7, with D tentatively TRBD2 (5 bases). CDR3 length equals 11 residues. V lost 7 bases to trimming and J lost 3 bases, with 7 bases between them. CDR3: CASTDFYEQYF. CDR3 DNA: TGTGCCAGCACGGACTTCTACGAGCAGTACTTC.

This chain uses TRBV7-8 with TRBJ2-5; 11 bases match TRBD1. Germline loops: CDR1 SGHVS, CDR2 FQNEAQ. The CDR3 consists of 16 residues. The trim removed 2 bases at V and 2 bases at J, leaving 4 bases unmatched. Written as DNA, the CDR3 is TGTGCCAGCAGCTTACGGACAGGGGGCCTTCAAGAGACCCAGTACTTC. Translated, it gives CASSLRTGGLQETQYF.

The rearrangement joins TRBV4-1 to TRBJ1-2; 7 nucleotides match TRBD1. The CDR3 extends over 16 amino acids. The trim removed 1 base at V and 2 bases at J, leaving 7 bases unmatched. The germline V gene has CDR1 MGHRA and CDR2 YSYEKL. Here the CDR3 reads CASSQAQGTWNYGYTF. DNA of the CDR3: TGCGCCAGCAGCCAAGCACAGGGGACTTGGAACTATGGCTACACCTTC.

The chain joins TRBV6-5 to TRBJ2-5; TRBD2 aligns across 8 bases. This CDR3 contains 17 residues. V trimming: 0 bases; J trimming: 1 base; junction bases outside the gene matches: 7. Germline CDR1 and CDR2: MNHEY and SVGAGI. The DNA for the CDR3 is TGTGCCAGCAGTTACTCTAGGCGGGGGGCCTTCCAAGAGACCCAGTACTTC. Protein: CASSYSRRGAFQETQYF.

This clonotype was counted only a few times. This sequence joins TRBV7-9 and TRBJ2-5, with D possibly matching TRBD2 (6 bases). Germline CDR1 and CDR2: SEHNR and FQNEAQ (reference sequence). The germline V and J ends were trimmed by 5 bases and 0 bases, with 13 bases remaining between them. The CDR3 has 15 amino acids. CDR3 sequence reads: CASSAEGTHQETQYF. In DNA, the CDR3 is TGTGCCAGCAGCGCAGAAGGGACTCACCAAGAGACCCAGTACTTC.

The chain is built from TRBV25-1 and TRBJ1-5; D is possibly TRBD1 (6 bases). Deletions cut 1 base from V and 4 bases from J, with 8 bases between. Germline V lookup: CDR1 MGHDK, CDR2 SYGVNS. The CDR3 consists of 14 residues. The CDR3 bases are TGTGCCAGCAGTGAATGGGGGCAGAATCAGCCCCAGCATTTT. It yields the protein CASSEWGQNQPQHF.

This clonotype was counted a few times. For the CDR3, the DNA is TGTGCCAGCCGCGCACAGGCCGCTCTCGAGCAGTACTTC. Residues: CASRAQAALEQYF. The chain links TRBV2 to TRBJ2-7, with D maybe TRBD1 (5 bases). The CDR3 is 13 amino acids. Germline lookup yields CDR1 SNHLY and CDR2 FYNNEI. The V end lost 8 bases, the J end lost 6 bases, and 17 bases lay between the germline ends.

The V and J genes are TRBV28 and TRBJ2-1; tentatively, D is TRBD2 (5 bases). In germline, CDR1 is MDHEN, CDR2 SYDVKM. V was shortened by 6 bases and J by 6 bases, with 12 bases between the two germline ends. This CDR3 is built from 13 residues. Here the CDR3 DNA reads TGTGCCAGCAGGACGGGATCAGGCAATGAGCAGTTCTTC. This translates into CASRTGSGNEQFF.

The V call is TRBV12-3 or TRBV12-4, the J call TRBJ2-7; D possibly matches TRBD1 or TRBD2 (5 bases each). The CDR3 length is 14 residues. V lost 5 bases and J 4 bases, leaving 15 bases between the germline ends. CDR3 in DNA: TGTGCCAGCAGTCCCGGGACCGCCGATTACGAGCAGTACTTC. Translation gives CASSPGTADYEQYF.

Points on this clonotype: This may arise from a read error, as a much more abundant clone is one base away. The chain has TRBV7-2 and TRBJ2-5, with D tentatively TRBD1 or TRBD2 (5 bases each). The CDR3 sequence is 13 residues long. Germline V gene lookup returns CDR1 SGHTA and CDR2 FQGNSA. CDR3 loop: CVSSLVGLGEQYF. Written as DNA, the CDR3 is TGTGTCAGCAGCTTAGTCGGGCTGGGGGAGCAGTACTTC.

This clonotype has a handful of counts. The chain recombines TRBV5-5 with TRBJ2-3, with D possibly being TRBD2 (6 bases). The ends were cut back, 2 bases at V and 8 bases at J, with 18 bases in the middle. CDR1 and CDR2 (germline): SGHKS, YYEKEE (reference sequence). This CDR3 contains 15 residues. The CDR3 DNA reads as TGTGCCAGCAGCTTAACGGGCAGGGAGGCACGTACGCAGTATTTT. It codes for CASSLTGREARTQYF.

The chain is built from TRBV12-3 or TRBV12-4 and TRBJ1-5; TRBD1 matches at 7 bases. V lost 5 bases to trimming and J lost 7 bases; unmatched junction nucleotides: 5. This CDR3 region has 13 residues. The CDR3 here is CASSVQGGQPQHF. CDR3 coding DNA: TGTGCCAGCAGTGTCCAGGGGGGGCAGCCCCAGCATTTT.

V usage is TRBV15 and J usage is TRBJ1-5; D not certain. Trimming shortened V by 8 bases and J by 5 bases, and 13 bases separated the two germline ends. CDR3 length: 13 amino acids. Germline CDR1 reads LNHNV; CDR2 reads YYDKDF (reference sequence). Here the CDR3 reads CATAIAGDQPQHF. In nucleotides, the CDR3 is TGTGCCACCGCAATCGCGGGCGATCAGCCCCAGCATTTT.

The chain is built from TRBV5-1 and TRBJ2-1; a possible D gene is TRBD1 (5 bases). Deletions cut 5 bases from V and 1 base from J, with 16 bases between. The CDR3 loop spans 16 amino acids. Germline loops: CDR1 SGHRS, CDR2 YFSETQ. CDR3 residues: CASRHTGGRSYNEQFF. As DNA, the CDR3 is TGCGCCAGCAGACATACAGGTGGTAGGTCCTACAATGAGCAGTTCTTC.

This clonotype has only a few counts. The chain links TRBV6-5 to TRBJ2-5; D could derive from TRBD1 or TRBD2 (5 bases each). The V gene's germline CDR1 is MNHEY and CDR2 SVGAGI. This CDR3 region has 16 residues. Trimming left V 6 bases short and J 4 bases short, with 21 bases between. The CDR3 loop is CASSPSPPPGPETQYF. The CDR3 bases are TGTGCCAGCAGCCCAAGCCCCCCCCCGGGGCCAGAGACCCAGTACTTC.

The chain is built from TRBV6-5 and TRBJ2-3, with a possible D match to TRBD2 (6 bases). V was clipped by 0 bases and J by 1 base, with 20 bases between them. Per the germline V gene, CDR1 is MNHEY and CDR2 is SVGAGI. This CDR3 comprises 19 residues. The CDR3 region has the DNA TGTGCCAGCAGTTACTCGGAGGGTGTCAGGAGGTCTGGCACAGATACGCAGTATTTT. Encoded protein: CASSYSEGVRRSGTDTQYF.

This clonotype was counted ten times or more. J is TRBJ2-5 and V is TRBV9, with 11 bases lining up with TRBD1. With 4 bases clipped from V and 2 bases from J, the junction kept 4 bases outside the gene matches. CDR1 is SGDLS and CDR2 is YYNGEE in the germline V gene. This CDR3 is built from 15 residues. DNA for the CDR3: TGTGCCAGCAGCCGGGGGGACAGGGGGCAAGAGACCCAGTACTTC. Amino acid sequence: CASSRGDRGQETQYF.

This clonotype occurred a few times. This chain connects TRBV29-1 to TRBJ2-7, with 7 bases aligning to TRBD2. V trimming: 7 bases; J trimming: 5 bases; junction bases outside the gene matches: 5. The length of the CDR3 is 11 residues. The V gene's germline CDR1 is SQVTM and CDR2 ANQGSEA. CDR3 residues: CSAGTTNEQYF. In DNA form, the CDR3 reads TGCAGCGCCGGGACTACCAACGAGCAGTACTTC.